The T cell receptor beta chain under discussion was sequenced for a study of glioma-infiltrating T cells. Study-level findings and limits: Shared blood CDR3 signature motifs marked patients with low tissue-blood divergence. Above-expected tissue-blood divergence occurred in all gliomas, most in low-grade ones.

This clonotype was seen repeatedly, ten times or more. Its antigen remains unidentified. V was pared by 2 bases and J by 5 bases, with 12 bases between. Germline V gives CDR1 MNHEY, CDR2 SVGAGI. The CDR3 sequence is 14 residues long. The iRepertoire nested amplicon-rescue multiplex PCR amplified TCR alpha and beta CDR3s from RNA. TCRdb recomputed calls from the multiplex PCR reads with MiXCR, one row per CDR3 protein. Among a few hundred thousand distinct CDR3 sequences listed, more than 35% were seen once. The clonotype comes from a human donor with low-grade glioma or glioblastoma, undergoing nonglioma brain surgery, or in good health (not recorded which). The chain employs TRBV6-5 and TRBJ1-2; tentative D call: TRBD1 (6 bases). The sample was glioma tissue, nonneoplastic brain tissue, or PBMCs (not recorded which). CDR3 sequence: CASSYRTAYYGYTF. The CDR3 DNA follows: TGTGCCAGCAGTTACCGGACAGCCTATTATGGCTACACCTTC.